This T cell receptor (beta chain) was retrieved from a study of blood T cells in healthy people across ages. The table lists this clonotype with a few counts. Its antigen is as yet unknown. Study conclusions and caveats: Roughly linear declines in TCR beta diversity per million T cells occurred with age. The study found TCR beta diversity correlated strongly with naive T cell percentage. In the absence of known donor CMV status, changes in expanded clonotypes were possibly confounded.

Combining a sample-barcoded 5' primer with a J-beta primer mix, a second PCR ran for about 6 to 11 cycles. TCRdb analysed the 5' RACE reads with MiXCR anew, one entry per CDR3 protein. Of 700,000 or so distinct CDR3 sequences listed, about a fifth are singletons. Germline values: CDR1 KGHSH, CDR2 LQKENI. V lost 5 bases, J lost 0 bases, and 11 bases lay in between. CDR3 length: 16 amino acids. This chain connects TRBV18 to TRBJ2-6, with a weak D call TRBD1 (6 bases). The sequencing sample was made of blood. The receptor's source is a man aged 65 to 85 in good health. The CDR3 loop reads CASSNHRDSGANVLTF. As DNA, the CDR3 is TGTGCCAGCTCAAACCACAGGGACTCTGGGGCCAACGTCCTGACTTTC.